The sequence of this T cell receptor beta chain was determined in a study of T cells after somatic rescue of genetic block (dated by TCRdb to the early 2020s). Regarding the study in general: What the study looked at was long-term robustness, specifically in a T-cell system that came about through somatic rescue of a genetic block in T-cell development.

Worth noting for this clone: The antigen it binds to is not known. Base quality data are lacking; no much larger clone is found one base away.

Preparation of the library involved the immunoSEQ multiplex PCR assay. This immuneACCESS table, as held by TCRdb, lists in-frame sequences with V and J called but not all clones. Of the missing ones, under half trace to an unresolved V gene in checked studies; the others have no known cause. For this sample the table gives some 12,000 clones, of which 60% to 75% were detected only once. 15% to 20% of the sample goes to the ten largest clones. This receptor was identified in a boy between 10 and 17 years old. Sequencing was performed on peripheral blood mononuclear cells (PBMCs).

In nucleotide form, the sequence is TGTGCCAGCAAATTGGGAGGGGCCAACGTCCTGACTTTC. This is translated as CASKLGGANVLTF. The rearranged segments are TRBV5-4 and TRBJ2-6; confidence is insufficient to name the D gene. Its CDR3 holds 13 amino acids, cysteine through phenylalanine. Solely the CDR3 DNA is kept, with 39 bases framed from the first base. The junction shows trimming of 6 bases on V and 4 bases on J, plus 8 bases between the germline ends. CDR1 and CDR2 are drawn from the germline V gene (reference sequence): SGHNT, YYREEE.